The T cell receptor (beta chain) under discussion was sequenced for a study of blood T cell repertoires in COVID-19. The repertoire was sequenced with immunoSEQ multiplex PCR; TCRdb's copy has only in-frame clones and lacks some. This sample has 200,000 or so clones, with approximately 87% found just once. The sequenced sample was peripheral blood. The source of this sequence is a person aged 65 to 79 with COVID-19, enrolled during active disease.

The DNA for the CDR3 is TGTGCCAGCAGCTTAACTAGCGGGGACCTTCAGTTCTTC. This gives the protein CASSLTSGDLQFF. The chain is built from TRBV7-9 and TRBJ2-1; 10 nucleotides match TRBD2. Losses at the gene ends were 2 bases for V and 13 bases for J; bases not matched to a gene: 5. The CDR3 is made up of 13 amino acids. Germline V gives CDR1 SEHNR, CDR2 FQNEAQ (reference sequence).